The following is a TCR beta chain sequence with its context. Its target is not known. The sample is drawn from a study of T cells expressing NK-cell markers. Overall study: Cells sorted as CD3+CD56+NKG2C+, CD3+CD56+NKG2C- and CD3+CD56-NKG2C+ T cells supplied the TCR beta repertoires. HCMV seropositivity marked most of the eight sequenced donors; one was seronegative. General study findings and limits: As a fraction of CD8+ T cells, dominant NKG2C+ clonotypes reached about 1.0-7.0% in about six donors.

The CDR3 length is 12 residues. The germline V gene has CDR1 SGHRS and CDR2 YFSETQ. 5'RACE template switching with UMIs produced the TCR beta cDNA. No DNA is given; TCRdb re-called the 5' RACE reads and lists each CDR3 protein once. The table for this sample gives around 180,000 distinct CDR3 sequences. The chain carries TRBV5-1 and TRBJ2-3. This clonotype originated in a man aged 18-69 years in good health. Sequencing was carried out using blood T cells: a sorted CD56 or NKG2C T cell subset, CD4+ or CD8+ T cells, or bulk PBMC T cells (not recorded which). The CDR3 spells CASSSSLDTQYF.